This TCR beta chain comes out of a study of Graves' ophthalmopathy and Graves' hyperthyroidism. Study results and caveats: Ophthalmopathy versus stable hyperthyroidism: 13-signature model gave around 90% sensitivity, around 81% specificity.

V lost 5 bases to trimming and J lost 1 base, with 17 bases between them. Per the germline V gene, CDR1 is SGHVS and CDR2 is FQNEAQ. The CDR3 totals 17 residues. This clonotype showed up just a few times. Its antigen remains unknown. The PBMCs had their origin in more than 9.5 ml of fresh peripheral blood. The study amplified TCR beta CDR3 regions using RNA transcripts. RT-PCR was first run with HTBI primers, then multiplex PCR in a second round. TCRdb independently ran MiXCR on the multiplex PCR reads; one entry per CDR3 protein. The repertoire consists of about 740,000 distinct CDR3 sequences, with around 40% occurring once and the leading ten covering 44%.

The chain has TRBV7-8 and TRBJ2-2; D tentatively reads TRBD1 or TRBD2 (6 bases each). The source is an adult man with Graves' ophthalmopathy. Sequences were obtained from peripheral blood. The CDR3 reads CASSLTGGGVNTGELFF. DNA of the CDR3: TGTGCCAGCAGCCTGACCGGAGGGGGTGTGAACACCGGGGAGCTGTTTTTT.